This TCR beta chain was captured in a study of blood T cell repertoires in COVID-19 (TCRdb year 2020). Background for the entire study: Samples covering the acute and convalescent phases of COVID-19 were provided by collaborators in the United States, Italy and Spain. The prospective study material was composed of cDNA or gDNA derived from T cells, B-cell-depleted T cells, or PBMCs. The dataset comprised deeply sampled blood TCRbeta repertoires from subjects exposed to, actively infected with, or recovered from COVID-19. The repertoires were made available in a free public database intended to serve as a resource for research on the immune response to SARS-CoV-2. The samples were drawn from two sources: the first 160 participants of the ongoing ImmuneRACE study, and 1,000 to 1,500 subjects contributed by 6 global collaborators. Sample metadata almost always included a de-identified subject ID, COVID-19 status, age in years and sex. HLA class I and class II types, where available, came from metadata supplied by the sample provider rather than from assay-based typing.

Notes on this clone: Its antigen is currently not known. No per-base quality is available; no much larger clone lies one base away.

Another Seattle source contributed samples from volunteer blood donors who had recovered from COVID-19. Whole blood was collected in K2EDTA tubes by collaborating institutions according to the institutions' own protocols. For TCRbeta analysis, collaborators shipped samples as frozen whole blood, isolated PBMCs, or DNA extracted from either of those sample types. V and J lose 3 bases and 1 base, and a span of 12 bases separates them. The CDR3 measures 15 amino acids from cysteine to phenylalanine. CDR3 DNA only is kept here, 45 bases in frame from base 1. The germline V gene sets CDR1 to KGHSH and CDR2 to LQKENI. The paper's findings and limits, for the study overall: The amount of clinical and demographic metadata varied by source and participant and was provided uncurated.

The immunoSEQ Assay, a bias-controlled multiplex PCR, was used to amplify TCRbeta CDR3 regions from genomic DNA. For the original study's pipeline: Nucleated cell counts per sample were estimated from amplification of reference gene primers within the assay. Sequence reads were collapsed and filtered to measure the absolute abundance of every unique TCRbeta CDR3 rearrangement. For each sample, productive Simpson clonality was calculated as the square root of Simpson's diversity index over productive rearrangements. TCRdb stores this immuneACCESS table with in-frame sequences only. Part of the clones is absent; in the studies checked, under half of the shortfall reflects unresolved V genes, and no reason is known for the rest. That table gives V, J and clone size, and the DNA gave D and trimming. The sample table shows over 200,000 clones, and roughly 85% are seen once. The biggest ten clones account for over 9.5% of the sample.

The rearrangement joined TRBV18 to TRBJ1-1, with the D gene too uncertain to name. The clonotype was recovered from a young woman who had recovered from COVID-19. Material for sequencing was peripheral blood. The CDR3 is CASSPPTRGNTEAFF. Here is the DNA: TGTGCCAGCTCACCCCCGACTCGGGGGAACACTGAAGCTTTCTTT.